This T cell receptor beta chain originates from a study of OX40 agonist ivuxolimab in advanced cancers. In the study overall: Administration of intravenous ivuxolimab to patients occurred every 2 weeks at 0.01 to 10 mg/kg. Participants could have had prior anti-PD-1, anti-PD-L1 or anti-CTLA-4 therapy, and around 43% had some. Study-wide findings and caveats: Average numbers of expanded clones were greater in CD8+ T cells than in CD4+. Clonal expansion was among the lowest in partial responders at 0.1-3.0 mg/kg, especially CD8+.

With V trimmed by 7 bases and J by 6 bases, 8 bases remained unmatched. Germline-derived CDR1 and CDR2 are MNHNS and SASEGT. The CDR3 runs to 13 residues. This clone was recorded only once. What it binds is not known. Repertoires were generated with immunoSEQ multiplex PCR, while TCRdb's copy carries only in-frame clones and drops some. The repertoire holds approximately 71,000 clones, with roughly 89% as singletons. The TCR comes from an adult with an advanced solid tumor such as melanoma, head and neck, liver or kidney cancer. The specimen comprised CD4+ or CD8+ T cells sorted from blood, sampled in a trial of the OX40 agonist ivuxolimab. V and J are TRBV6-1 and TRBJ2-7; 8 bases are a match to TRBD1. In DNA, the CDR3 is TGTGCCAGCACCCCGGACAGGGAAGGCGAGCAGTACTTC. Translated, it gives CASTPDREGEQYF.